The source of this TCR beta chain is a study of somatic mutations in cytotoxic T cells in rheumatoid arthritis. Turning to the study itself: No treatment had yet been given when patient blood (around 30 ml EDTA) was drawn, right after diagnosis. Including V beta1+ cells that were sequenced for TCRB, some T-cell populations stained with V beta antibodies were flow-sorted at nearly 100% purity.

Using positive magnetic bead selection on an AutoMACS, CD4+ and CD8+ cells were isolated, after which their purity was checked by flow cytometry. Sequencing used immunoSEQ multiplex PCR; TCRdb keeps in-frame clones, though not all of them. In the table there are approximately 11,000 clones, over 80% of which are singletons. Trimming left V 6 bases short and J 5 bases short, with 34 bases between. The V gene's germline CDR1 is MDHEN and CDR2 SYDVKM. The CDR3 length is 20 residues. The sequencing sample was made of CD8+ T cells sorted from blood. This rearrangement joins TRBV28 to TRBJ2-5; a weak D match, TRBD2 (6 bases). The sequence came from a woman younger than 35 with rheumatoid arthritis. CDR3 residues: CASSNPGRAGKVDIGETQYF. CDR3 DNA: TGTGCCAGCAGCAATCCCGGCCGGGCGGGAAAGGTCGATATTGGGGAGACCCAGTACTTC.